Listed here are 5 T cell receptor beta chains from one sample, sequenced in a study of Graves' ophthalmopathy and Graves' hyperthyroidism. For repertoire sequencing, the TCR beta CDR3 regions were amplified from RNA transcripts. HTBI primers served in a first-round RT-PCR, which a second-round multiplex PCR followed. TCRdb reprocessed the multiplex PCR reads via MiXCR and lists one record per CDR3 protein. The table has about 410,000 distinct CDR3 sequences, approximately 20% seen once. Material for sequencing was peripheral blood. Receptors were obtained from a woman aged 18-29 years with Graves' ophthalmopathy.

This clonotype was seen ten or more times. The chain joins TRBV20-1 to TRBJ2-5; TRBD2 matches at 8 bases. CDR1 and CDR2 from the germline V gene are DFQATT and SNEGSKA (reference sequence). The V and J ends lost 3 bases and 3 bases, in that order; junction bases with no gene match: 3. The CDR3 runs 13 residues. CDR3 sequence (DNA): TGCAGTGCTAGGAGGCGGGGGGAAGAGACCCAGTACTTC. Amino acids: CSARRRGEETQYF.

This clonotype has at least ten counts. This chain connects TRBV19 to TRBJ1-5; D is unresolved. This CDR3 spans 18 amino acids. Germline-derived CDR1 and CDR2 are LNHDA and SQIVND (reference sequence). V lost 6 bases and J 6 bases, leaving 27 bases between the germline ends. The CDR3, as DNA: TGTGCCAGTAGCTACGATATGTCGGCGATTTTCCCCTCTCAGCCCCAGCATTTT. Its translation is CASSYDMSAIFPSQPQHF.

The sample holds many counts of this clonotype. The chain links TRBV29-1 to TRBJ1-2; 12 nucleotides align to TRBD1. The junction had 8 bases not matched to a gene; V was cut back by 5 bases and J by 7 bases. Germline values: CDR1 SQVTM, CDR2 ANQGSEA. The CDR3 has 14 amino acids. The CDR3 protein is CSVSGTGGAGGYTF. The CDR3 DNA sequence: TGCAGCGTTTCCGGGACAGGGGGCGCTGGTGGCTACACCTTC. Full variable domain (rest looked up from reference TRBV29-1 and TRBJ1-2): SAVISQKPSRDICQRGTSLTIQCQVDSQVTMMFWYRQQPGQSLTLIATANQGSEATYESGFVIDKFPISRPNLTFSTLTVSNMSPEDSSIYLCSVSGTGGAGGYTFGSGTRLTVV.

This clonotype was detected many times. The V gene is TRBV11-2, the J gene TRBJ1-1, with D uncertain. CDR1 is SGHAT and CDR2 is FQNNGV in the germline V gene. The CDR3 covers 13 residues. V shed 3 bases and J shed 0 bases, with 5 bases lying between them. CDR3: CASSFQMNTEAFF. The CDR3 DNA reads as TGTGCCAGCAGCTTCCAAATGAACACTGAAGCTTTCTTT. Looking up the rest from reference TRBV11-2 and TRBJ1-1 gives the full variable domain: EAGVAQSPRYKIIEKRQSVAFWCNPISGHATLYWYQQILGQGPKLLIQFQNNGVVDDSQLPKDRFSAERLKGVDSTLKIQPAKLEDSAVYLCASSFQMNTEAFFGQGTRLTVV.

This clonotype was recorded many times. The chain carries TRBV12-3 or TRBV12-4 and TRBJ1-3; D is possibly TRBD1 (5 bases). The V and J ends lost 1 base and 0 bases respectively, with 10 bases between them. This CDR3 is built from 16 residues. CDR3 in DNA: TGTGCCAGCAGTTTAGGCCGGACACGCTCTGGAAACACCATATATTTT. It codes for CASSLGRTRSGNTIYF.